Listed below are T cell receptor beta chains from one sample, sequenced in a study of shared clonotypes between healthy human individuals. Sequencing was performed with immunoSEQ multiplex PCR; in TCRdb, only in-frame clones are kept and a portion is missing. This sample has about 2.1 million clones, with approximately 92% found just once. What was sequenced was naive CD8+ T cells from PBMCs. These receptors all come from a man aged 18 to 30 in good health. Some clones in this sample may be carry-over from other donors' samples. CDR3s leave out the opening cysteine and the closing phenylalanine or tryptophan. Size is stated for part of the rows, as once, few or many counts, or as a class when the clone is expanded.

ASMGMNTEAF	NA	10	TRBV6-1
ASSSDESGYEQY	NA	12	TRBV5-1
ASSIDPLEGSGDEQF	NA	15	TRBV19
ASTPRSVAKNIQY	NA	13	TRBV2
ASSTSGSLEQY	NA	11	TRBV7-9
ASSIDVQGAEGTEAF	NA	15	TRBV19
AIPGGGGHYTYGYT	NA	14	TRBV23-1
ASSPGTPELF	once	10	TRBV9
SVEGERYEQF	NA	10	TRBV29-1
ASSISSTGGTEAF	few	13	TRBV27